The rows below give T cell receptor beta chains drawn from one sample of a study of T-cell memory formation after mild COVID-19. TCRdb itself ran the 5' RACE reads through MiXCR, one entry per CDR3 protein. The repertoire holds approximately 430,000 distinct CDR3 sequences, with about 22% as singletons. Sample: PBMCs or a T cell subset sorted from them (not recorded which). The receptor set was obtained from an adult woman who had mild COVID-19 (a few samples of this study predate the infection). Cell type and time point are not known. Both conserved end residues are part of each CDR3. D genes are given only for firm matches. Size is omitted from some rows. Given values are once, few, many or a class for expanded clones.

NA NA TRBJ1-1 TRBV5-1 TGCGCCAGCAGCTTGGCGGCCCACGTGAACACTGAAGCTTTCTTT CASSLAAHVNTEAFF
many NA TRBJ2-5 TRBV25-1 TGTGCCAGCAGTGGACAGGTGGAGACCCAGTACTTC CASSGQVETQYF
NA TRBD1 TRBJ2-1 TRBV7-2 TGTGCCAGCAGCCCCAGGACAGGGAGGAGGAATGAGCAGTTCTTC CASSPRTGRRNEQFF
many NA TRBJ2-2 TRBV19 TGTGCCAGTAGATTTAAGGCAGGGTGGAACACCGGGGAGCTGTTTTTT CASRFKAGWNTGELFF
NA NA TRBJ2-5 TRBV5-6 TGTGCCAGCAGTCTGACGGGGGCGACGGGGGACCGACAAGAGACCCAGTACTTC CASSLTGATGDRQETQYF
NA TRBD1 TRBJ1-2 TRBV7-9 TGTGCCAGCAGCTTAGGGGACAGGGGTTTCTATGGCTACACCTTC CASSLGDRGFYGYTF
NA NA TRBJ2-5 TRBV5-8 TGTGCCAGCAGCTTGGCCATGGGTGGAGCAGAGACCCAGTACTTC CASSLAMGGAETQYF
few TRBD2 TRBJ2-7 TRBV9 TGTGCCAGCAGCAGCGGGACTAGCGCCTACGAGCAGTACTTC CASSSGTSAYEQYF
NA NA TRBJ1-3 TRBV7-9 TGTGCCAGCAGCTTAGTAAGAGGAGGGCGCTCTGGAAACACCATATATTTT CASSLVRGGRSGNTIYF
few NA TRBJ2-5 TRBV29-1 TGCAGCGTCCCCGAGGGGGGGATTGACCAGTACTTC CSVPEGGIDQYF
NA TRBD2 TRBJ2-1 TRBV24-1 TGTGCCACCAGTGATCCTGCCTTAGCGGGAGGGTCCTACAATGAGCAGTTCTTC CATSDPALAGGSYNEQFF
few NA TRBJ1-5 TRBV15 TGTGCCACCAGCAGAGATCGGCGGAATCAGCCCCAGCATTTT CATSRDRRNQPQHF
NA NA TRBJ2-7 TRBV4-1 TGCGCCAGCAGCCAAGAGGGACACAAATCCTACGAGCAGTACTTC CASSQEGHKSYEQYF
NA TRBD2 TRBJ2-7 TRBV12-3/TRBV12-4 TGTGCCAGCAGTTTTGCTCCCCAAAATCCGGGCGGGAGGTACGAGCAGTACTTC CASSFAPQNPGGRYEQYF
NA NA TRBJ1-1 TRBV4-1 TGCGCCAGCAGCCAATACAGCCGAACTGAAGCTTTCTTT CASSQYSRTEAFF
once TRBD1 TRBJ1-1 TRBV20-1 TGCAGTGCTAGAAACAGGGGGTTAGCTGAAGCTTTCTTT CSARNRGLAEAFF
NA NA TRBJ2-5 TRBV6-5 TGTGCCAGCACTCCGGACTACAGCCAAGAGACCCAGTACTTC CASTPDYSQETQYF
few NA TRBJ2-3 TRBV24-1 TGTGCCACCAGTGTGTCCCTACCCGGGGACGGCACAGATACGCAGTATTTT CATSVSLPGDGTDTQYF
NA NA TRBJ2-1 TRBV6-5 TGTGCCAGCAGTTACGGGGAACAGGGAAACGATGGAAAGGGGACCCATGAGCAGTTCTTC CASSYGEQGNDGKGTHEQFF
NA NA TRBJ2-1 TRBV24-1 TGTGCCACCAGTGATTTGGAAGGCAGGTCCTACAATGAGCAGTTCTTC CATSDLEGRSYNEQFF
few TRBD1 TRBJ2-5 TRBV5-1 TGCGCCAGCAGCACGACAGGGGGGCCCCAAGAGACCCAGTACTTC CASSTTGGPQETQYF
few NA TRBJ2-1 TRBV20-1 TGCAGTGCCGTGGCGGAGGGCGGCCCCTACAATGAGCAGTTCTTC CSAVAEGGPYNEQFF
NA TRBD1 TRBJ2-5 TRBV20-1 TGCAGTGCTGTGGACAGGGTGGGGGAGACCCAGTACTTC CSAVDRVGETQYF